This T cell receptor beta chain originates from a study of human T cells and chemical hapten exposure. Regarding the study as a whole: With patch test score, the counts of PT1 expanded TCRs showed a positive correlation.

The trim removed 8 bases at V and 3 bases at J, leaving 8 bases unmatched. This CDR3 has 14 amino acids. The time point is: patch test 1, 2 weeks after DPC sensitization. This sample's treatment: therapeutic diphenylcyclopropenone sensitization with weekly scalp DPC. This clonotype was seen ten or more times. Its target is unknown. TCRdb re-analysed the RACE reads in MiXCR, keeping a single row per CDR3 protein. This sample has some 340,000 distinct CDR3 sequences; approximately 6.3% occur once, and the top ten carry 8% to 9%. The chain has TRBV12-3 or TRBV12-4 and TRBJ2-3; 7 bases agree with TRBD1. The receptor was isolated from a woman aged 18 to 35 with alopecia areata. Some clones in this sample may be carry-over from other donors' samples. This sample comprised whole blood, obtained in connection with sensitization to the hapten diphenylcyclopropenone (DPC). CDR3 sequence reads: CASGWGQMTDTQYF. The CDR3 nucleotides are TGTGCCAGCGGCTGGGGACAGATGACAGATACGCAGTATTTT.